What follows is one T cell receptor (beta chain) and its context. Germline CDR1 reads DFQATT; CDR2 reads SNEGSKA (reference sequence). The V end lost 6 bases, the J end lost 6 bases, and 12 bases lay between the germline ends. The CDR3 extends over 11 amino acids. The entry originates in a study of ipilimumab plus nivolumab after autologous stem cell transplantation. Sequencing used immunoSEQ multiplex PCR; TCRdb keeps in-frame clones, though not all of them. The sample consists of 9,500 to 15,000 clones, approximately 69% of them appearing once. The chain employs TRBV20-1 and TRBJ2-7, with TRBD1 as a possible D gene (5 bases). Sequencing used PBMCs, obtained in a trial of ipilimumab plus nivolumab as post-transplant consolidation. The TCR originated in a male donor with diffuse large B-cell lymphoma. The CDR3 sequence: CSAEQALEQYF. The DNA of the CDR3 is TGCAGTGCAGAACAGGCCCTCGAGCAGTACTTC.